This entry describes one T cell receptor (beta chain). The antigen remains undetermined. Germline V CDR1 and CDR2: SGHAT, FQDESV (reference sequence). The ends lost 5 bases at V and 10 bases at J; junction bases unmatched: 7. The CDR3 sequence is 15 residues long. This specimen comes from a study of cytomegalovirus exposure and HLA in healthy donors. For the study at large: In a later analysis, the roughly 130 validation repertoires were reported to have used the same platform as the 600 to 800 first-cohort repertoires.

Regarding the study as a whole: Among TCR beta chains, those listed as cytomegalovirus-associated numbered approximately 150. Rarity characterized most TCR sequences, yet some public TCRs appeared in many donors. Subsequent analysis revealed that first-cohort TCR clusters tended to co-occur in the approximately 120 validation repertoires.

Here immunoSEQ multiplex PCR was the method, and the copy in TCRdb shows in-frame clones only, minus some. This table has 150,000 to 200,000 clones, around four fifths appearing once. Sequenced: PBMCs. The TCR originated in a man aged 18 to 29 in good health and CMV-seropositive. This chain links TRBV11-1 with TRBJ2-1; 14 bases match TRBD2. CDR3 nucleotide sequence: TGTGCCAGCAGCCAGACTAGCGGGAGGGCCTTAGAGCAGTTCTTC. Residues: CASSQTSGRALEQFF.